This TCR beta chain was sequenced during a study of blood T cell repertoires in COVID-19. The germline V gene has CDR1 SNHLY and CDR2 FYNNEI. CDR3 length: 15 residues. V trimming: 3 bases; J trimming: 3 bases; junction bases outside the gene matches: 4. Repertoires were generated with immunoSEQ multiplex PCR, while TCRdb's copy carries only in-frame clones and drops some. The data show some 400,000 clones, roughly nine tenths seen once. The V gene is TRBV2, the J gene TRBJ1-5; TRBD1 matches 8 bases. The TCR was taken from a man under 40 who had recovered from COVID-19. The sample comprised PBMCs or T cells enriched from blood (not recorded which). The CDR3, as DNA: TGTGCCAGCAGTGATAGGACAGGGTCCAATCAGCCCCAGCATTTT. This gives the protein CASSDRTGSNQPQHF.